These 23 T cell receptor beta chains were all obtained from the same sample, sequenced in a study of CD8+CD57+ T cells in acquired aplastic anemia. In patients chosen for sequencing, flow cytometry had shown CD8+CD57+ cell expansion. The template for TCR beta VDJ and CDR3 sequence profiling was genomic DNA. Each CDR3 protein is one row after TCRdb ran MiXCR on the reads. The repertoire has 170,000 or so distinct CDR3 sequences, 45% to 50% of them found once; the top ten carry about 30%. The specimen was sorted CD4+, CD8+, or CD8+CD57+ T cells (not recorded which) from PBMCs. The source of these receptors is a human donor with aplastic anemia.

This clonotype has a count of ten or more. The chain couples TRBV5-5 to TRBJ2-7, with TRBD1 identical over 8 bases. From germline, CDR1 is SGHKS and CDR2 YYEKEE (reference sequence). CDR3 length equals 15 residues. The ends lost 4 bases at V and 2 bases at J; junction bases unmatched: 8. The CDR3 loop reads CASSTRTGITYEQYF. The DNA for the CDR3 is TGTGCCAGCAGCACCCGGACAGGGATCACCTACGAGCAGTACTTC.

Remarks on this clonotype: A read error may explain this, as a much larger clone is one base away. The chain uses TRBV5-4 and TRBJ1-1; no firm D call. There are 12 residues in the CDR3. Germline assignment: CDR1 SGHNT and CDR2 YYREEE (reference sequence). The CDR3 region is CASSPEGGEASF. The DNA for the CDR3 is TGTGCCAGCAGCCCCGAAGGAGGTGAAGCTTCCTTT.

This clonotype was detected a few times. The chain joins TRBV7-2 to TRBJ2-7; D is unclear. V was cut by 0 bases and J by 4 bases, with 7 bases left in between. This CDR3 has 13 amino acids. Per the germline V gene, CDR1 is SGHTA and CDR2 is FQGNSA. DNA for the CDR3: TGTGCCAGCAGCTTAGCGGGGAAGTACGAGCAGTACTTC. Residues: CASSLAGKYEQYF.

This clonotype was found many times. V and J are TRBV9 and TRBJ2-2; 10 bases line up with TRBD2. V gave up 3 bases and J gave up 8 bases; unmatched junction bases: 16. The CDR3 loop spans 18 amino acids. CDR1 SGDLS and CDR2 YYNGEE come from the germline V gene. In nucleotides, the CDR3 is TGTGCCAGCAGCGGCCTAACCAAGCGGGAGGGCCCAAGTGGGGAGCTGTTTTTT. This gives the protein CASSGLTKREGPSGELFF. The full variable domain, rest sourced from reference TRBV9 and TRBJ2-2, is DSGVTQTPKHLITATGQRVTLRCSPRSGDLSVYWYQQSLDQGLQFLIQYYNGEERAKGNILERFSAQQFPDLHSELNLSSLELGDSALYFCASSGLTKREGPSGELFFGEGSRLTVL.

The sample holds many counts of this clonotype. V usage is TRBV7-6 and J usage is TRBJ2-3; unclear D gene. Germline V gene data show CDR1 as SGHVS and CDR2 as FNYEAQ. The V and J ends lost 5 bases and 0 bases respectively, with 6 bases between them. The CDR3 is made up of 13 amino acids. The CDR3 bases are TGTGCCAGCAGCCCCCCCAGCACAGATACGCAGTATTTT. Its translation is CASSPPSTDTQYF.

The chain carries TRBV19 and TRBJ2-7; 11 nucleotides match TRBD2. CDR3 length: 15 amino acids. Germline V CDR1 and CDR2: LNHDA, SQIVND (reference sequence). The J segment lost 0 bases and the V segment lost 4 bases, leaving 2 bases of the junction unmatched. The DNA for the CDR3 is TGTGCCAGTAGTACTAGCGGGAGGAGCTCCTACGAGCAGTACTTC. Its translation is CASSTSGRSSYEQYF. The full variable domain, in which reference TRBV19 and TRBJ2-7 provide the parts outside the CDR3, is DGGITQSPKYLFRKEGQNVTLSCEQNLNHDAMYWYRQDPGQGLRLIYYSQIVNDFQKGDIAEGYSVSREKKESFPLTVTSAQKNPTAFYLCASSTSGRSSYEQYFGPGTRLTVT.

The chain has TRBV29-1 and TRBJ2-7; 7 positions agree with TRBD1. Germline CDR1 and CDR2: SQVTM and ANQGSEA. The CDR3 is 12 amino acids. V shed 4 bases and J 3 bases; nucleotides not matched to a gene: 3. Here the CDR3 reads CSVAWDSYEQYF. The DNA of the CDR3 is TGCAGCGTTGCATGGGACAGCTACGAGCAGTACTTC.

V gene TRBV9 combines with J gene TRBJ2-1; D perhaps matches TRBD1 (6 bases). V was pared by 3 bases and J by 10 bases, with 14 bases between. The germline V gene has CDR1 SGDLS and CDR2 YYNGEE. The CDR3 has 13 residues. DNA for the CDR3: TGTGCCAGCAGCGGCTCAGGGGCAAACGAGCAGTTCTTC. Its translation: CASSGSGANEQFF.

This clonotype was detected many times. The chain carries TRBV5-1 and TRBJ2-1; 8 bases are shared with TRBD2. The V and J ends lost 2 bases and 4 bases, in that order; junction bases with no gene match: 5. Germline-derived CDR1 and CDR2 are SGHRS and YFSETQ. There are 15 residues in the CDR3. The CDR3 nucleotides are TGCGCCAGCAGCTTCGCTTCTAGCGGGTACAATGAGCAGTTCTTC. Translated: CASSFASSGYNEQFF.

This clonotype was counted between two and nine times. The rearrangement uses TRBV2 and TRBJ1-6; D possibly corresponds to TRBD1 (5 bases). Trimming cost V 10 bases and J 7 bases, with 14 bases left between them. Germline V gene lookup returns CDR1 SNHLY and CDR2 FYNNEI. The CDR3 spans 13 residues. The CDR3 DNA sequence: TGTGCCACTACCCCAGGGTCAAATTCACCCCTCCACTTT. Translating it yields CATTPGSNSPLHF.

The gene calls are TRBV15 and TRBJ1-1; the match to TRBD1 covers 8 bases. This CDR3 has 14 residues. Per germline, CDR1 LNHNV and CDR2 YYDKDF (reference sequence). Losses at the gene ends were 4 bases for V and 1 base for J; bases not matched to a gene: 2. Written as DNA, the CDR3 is TGTGCCACCAGCATCGACAGGGGGAACACTGAAGCTTTCTTT. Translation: CATSIDRGNTEAFF. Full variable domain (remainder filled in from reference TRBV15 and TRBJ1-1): DAMVIQNPRYQVTQFGKPVTLSCSQTLNHNVMYWYQQKSSQAPKLLFHYYDKDFNNEADTPDNFQSRRPNTSFCFLDIRSPGLGDTAMYLCATSIDRGNTEAFFGQGTRLTVV.

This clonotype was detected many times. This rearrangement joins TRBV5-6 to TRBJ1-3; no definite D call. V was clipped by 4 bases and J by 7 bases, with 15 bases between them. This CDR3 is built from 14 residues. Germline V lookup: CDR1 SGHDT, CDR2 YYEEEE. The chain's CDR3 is CASSPPGHGNTIYF. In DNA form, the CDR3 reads TGTGCCAGCAGCCCGCCCGGGCATGGGAACACCATATATTTT.

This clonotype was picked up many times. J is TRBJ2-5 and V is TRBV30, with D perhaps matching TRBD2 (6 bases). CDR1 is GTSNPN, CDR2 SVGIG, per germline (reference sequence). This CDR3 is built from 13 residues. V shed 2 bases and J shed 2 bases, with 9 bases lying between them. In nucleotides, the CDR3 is TGTGCCTGGAGTAGGGACTTGCAAGAGACCCAGTACTTC. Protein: CAWSRDLQETQYF.

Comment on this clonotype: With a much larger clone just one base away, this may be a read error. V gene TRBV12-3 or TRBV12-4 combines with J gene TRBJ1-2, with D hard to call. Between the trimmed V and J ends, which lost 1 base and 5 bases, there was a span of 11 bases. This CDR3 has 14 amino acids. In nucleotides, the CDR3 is TGTGCCAGCAGTTTAGTGGTTCTTGGGTATGGCTACACCTTC. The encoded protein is CASSLVVLGYGYTF.

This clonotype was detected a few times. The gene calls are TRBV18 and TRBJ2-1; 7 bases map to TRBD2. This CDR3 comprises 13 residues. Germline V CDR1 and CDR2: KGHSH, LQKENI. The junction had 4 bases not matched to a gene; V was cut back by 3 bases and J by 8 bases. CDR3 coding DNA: TGTGCCAGCTCACCCATGGCGGGAGATGAGCAGTTCTTC. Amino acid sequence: CASSPMAGDEQFF.

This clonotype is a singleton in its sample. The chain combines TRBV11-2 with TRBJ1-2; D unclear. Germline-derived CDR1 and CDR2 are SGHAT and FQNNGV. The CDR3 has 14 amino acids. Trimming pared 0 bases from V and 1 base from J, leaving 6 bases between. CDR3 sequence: CASSLEPSNYGYTF. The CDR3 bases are TGTGCCAGCAGCTTAGAGCCCAGTAACTATGGCTACACCTTC.

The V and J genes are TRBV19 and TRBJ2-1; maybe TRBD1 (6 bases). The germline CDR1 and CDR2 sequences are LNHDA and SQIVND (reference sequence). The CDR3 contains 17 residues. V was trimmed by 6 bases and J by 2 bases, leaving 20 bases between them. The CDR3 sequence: CASRVRAWDTTYNEQFF. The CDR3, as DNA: TGTGCCAGTAGAGTAAGGGCATGGGACACCACCTACAATGAGCAGTTCTTC.

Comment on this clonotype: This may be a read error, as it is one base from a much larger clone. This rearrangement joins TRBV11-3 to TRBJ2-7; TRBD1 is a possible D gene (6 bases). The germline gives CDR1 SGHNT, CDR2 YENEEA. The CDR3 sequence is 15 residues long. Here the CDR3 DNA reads TGTGCCAGCAGCCGCCGGGACCAGGGGTCCTACGATCAGTACTTC. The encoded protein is CASSRRDQGSYDQYF.

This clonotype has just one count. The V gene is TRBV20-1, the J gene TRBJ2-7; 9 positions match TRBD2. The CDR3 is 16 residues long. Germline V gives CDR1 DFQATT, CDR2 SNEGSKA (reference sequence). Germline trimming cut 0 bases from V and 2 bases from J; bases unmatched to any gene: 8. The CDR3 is CSARDPAAGGTYEQYF. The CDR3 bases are TGCAGTGCTAGAGACCCGGCAGCGGGAGGAACCTACGAGCAGTACTTC.

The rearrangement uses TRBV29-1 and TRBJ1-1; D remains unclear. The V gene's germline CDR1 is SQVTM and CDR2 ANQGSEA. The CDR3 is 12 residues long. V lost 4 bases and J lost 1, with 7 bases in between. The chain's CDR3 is CSVVSANTEAFF. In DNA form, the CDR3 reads TGCAGCGTTGTTTCTGCGAACACTGAAGCTTTCTTT. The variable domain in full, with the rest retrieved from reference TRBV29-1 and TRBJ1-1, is SAVISQKPSRDICQRGTSLTIQCQVDSQVTMMFWYRQQPGQSLTLIATANQGSEATYESGFVIDKFPISRPNLTFSTLTVSNMSPEDSSIYLCSVVSANTEAFFGQGTRLTVV.

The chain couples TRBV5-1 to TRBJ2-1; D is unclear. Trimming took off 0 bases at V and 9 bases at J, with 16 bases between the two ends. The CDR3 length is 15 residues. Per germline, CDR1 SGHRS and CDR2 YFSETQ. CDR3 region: CASSLGAAVATEQFF. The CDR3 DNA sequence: TGCGCCAGCAGCTTGGGGGCAGCCGTAGCTACTGAGCAGTTCTTC.

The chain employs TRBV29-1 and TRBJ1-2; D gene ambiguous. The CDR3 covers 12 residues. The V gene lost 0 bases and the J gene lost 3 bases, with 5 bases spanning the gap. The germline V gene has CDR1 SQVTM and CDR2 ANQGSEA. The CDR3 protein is CSVEDTDYGYTF. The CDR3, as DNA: TGCAGCGTTGAAGATACGGACTATGGCTACACCTTC.

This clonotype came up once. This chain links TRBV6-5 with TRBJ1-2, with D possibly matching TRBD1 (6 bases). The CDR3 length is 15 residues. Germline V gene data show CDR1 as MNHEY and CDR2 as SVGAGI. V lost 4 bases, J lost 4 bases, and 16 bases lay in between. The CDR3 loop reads CASSSRPWTVYGYTF. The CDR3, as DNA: TGTGCCAGCAGTTCCCGACCATGGACAGTCTATGGCTACACCTTC.